The clone carrying this TCR beta chain was seen repeatedly, ten times or more. Antigen unknown. The data are from a study of T cells after yellow fever vaccination. Using its own MiXCR run on the 5' RACE reads, TCRdb lists one record per CDR3 protein. The sample carries 400,000 or so distinct CDR3 sequences, 15% to 20% recorded once. Regarding the study as a whole: The appearance of a small share of clonotypes in both CD4 and CD8 compartments was observed. Weaker, the secondary response peaked sooner, at day 5 versus 15. Reappearance after the booster was observed for most primary-vaccination clones (about 96% CD4, approximately 90% CD8). Any FACS-sorted repertoire could hold abundant clonotypes that contaminate it from the bulk population.

Germline V gene data show CDR1 as SQVTM and CDR2 as ANQGSEA. There are 12 residues in the CDR3. V gave up 0 bases and J gave up 7 bases, with 6 bases separating them. The chain carries TRBV29-1 and TRBJ2-2; D call uncertain. Sequenced material: PBMCs, taken before the yellow fever booster vaccination. This receptor was taken from a man between 18 and 29 years old who received the YFV17D yellow fever vaccine. The CDR3 region is CSVEEENGELFF. The CDR3 DNA is TGCAGCGTTGAAGAGGAGAACGGGGAGCTGTTTTTT.